A selection of T cell receptor beta chains follows, all from one sample in a study of T cells after yellow fever vaccination. In TCRdb, the 5' RACE reads were re-called with MiXCR into one record per CDR3 protein. The sample consists of more than 80,000 distinct CDR3 sequences, 5.8% of them appearing once. The material sequenced was CD8+ T cells sorted from PBMCs, taken 10 days after the yellow fever booster vaccination. Receptors were obtained from a man aged 18 to 30 who received the YFV17D yellow fever vaccine. The CDR3 runs from the conserved cysteine through the conserved F or W. The D gene is left open where the match is weak. Clone sizes are given selectively: once, few, many, or a class where the clone is expanded.

DNA	CDR3	J	V	D	size
TGCAGCGTAGATACAGGGGCCTTGAACACTGAAGCTTTCTTT	CSVDTGALNTEAFF	TRBJ1-1	TRBV29-1	TRBD1	few
TGTGCCAGCAGCGGCCCCGCGGGAGGCCACAATGAGCAGTTCTTC	CASSGPAGGHNEQFF	TRBJ2-1	TRBV21-1	NA	NA
TGTGCCAGCCGAATCGCAAGGAACACTGAAGCTTTCTTT	CASRIARNTEAFF	TRBJ1-1	TRBV6-2/TRBV6-3	NA	NA
TGTGCTACCACGGTCCCGGGGCGCAATCAGCCCCAGCATTTT	CATTVPGRNQPQHF	TRBJ1-5	TRBV7-7	NA	few
TGTGCCAGCAGCTTATTGCAGGTACTCCACTTT	CASSLLQVLHF	TRBJ1-6	TRBV7-2	NA	many
TGTGCCAGCAGTGAATCGGCAGGGAACCTTTGGTCACCCCTCCACTTT	CASSESAGNLWSPLHF	TRBJ1-6	TRBV6-1	NA	NA
TGTGCCAGCAGCTTGAGTTTGGCAAGGGGGCAGTTCTTC	CASSLSLARGQFF	TRBJ2-1	TRBV7-9	NA	few
TGCGCCAGCAGCCAAGATCGTAGAACAGCATACGAGCAGTACTTC	CASSQDRRTAYEQYF	TRBJ2-7	TRBV4-3	NA	few
TGTGCCAGCACCTCCGAGGACACCGCCTACGAGCAGTACTTC	CASTSEDTAYEQYF	TRBJ2-7	TRBV6-6	NA	NA
TGTGCCAGCAGTTTCGGGGGGCCCGGGGAGCTGTTTTTT	CASSFGGPGELFF	TRBJ2-2	TRBV12-3/TRBV12-4	NA	few
TGTGCCAGCAGCCAGGGACCGCGCAATGAGCAGTTCTTC	CASSQGPRNEQFF	TRBJ2-1	TRBV7-8	NA	many
TGCAGTGCAGGGTACACTGAAGCTTTCTTT	CSAGYTEAFF	TRBJ1-1	TRBV20-1	NA	many
TGTGCCAGCACCCTCAGCGGGGGGCCCTACGAGCAGTACTTC	CASTLSGGPYEQYF	TRBJ2-7	TRBV5-4	TRBD2	few
TGCGCCAGCAGAGGGGCTTCGAAGGCTGGCTACGAGCAGTACTTC	CASRGASKAGYEQYF	TRBJ2-7	TRBV5-1	NA	many
TGTGCCAGCAGTTCCGCCCCAGTCGGGGGGAACACTGAAGCTTTCTTT	CASSSAPVGGNTEAFF	TRBJ1-1	TRBV6-5	NA	few
TGTGCCAGCAGCGGTACGGTCGGGCAGCCCCAGCATTTT	CASSGTVGQPQHF	TRBJ1-5	TRBV7-2	NA	NA
TGTGCCAGCAGGCCTAATACTAGCGGGGAGTTCACAGATACGCAGTATTTT	CASRPNTSGEFTDTQYF	TRBJ2-3	TRBV7-3	TRBD2	few
TGTGCCAGCAGCTTGGCCGTTACGGGGGAGGGAGATACGCAGTATTTT	CASSLAVTGEGDTQYF	TRBJ2-3	TRBV5-4	TRBD2	many
TGTGCCAGCAGTTTTCGGGTTGGCTACACCTTC	CASSFRVGYTF	TRBJ1-2	TRBV12-3/TRBV12-4	NA	few
TGCAGTGCTAGTCCCCTAAACAGTAACACCGGGGAGCTGTTTTTT	CSASPLNSNTGELFF	TRBJ2-2	TRBV20-1	NA	few
TGCGCCAGCAGCTTGGTAGATGGGCTGCCAGATACGCAGTATTTT	CASSLVDGLPDTQYF	TRBJ2-3	TRBV5-1	NA	few
TGTGCCAGCAGCTGGACGGATTCCAATGAGCAGTTCTTC	CASSWTDSNEQFF	TRBJ2-1	TRBV5-6	NA	NA
TGTGCCAGCTCAGGGACAGTGGCGAATGAGCAGTTCTTC	CASSGTVANEQFF	TRBJ2-1	TRBV18	TRBD1	few
TGTGCCAGCAGTTACGGGCTATTCACCGGGGAGCTGTTTTTT	CASSYGLFTGELFF	TRBJ2-2	TRBV6-5	NA	NA
TGTGCCAGCAGTGAAATCGGGTGGGCCAGCCGAAGCACAGATACGCAGTATTTT	CASSEIGWASRSTDTQYF	TRBJ2-3	TRBV6-1	NA	NA